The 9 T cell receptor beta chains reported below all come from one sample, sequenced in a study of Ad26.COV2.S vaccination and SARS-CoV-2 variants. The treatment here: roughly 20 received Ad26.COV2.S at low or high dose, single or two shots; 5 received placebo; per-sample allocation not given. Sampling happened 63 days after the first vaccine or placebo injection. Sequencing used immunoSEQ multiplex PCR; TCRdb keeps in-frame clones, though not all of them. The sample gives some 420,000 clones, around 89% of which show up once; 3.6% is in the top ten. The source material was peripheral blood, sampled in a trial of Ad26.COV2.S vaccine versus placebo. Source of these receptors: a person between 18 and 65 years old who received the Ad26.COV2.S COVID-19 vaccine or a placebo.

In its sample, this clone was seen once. The CDR3 loop is CASSQYPVIAGDTSTDTQYF. CDR3 nucleotides: TGTGCCAGCAGCCAATATCCGGTAATAGCGGGGGATACGAGCACAGATACGCAGTATTTT. The chain couples TRBV3-1 (or the pseudogene TRBV3-2) to TRBJ2-3; 9 bases align to TRBD2. Germline values: CDR1 LGHDT, CDR2 YNNKEL (reference sequence). With 2 bases clipped from V and 0 bases from J, the junction kept 15 bases outside the gene matches. The CDR3 spans 20 residues.

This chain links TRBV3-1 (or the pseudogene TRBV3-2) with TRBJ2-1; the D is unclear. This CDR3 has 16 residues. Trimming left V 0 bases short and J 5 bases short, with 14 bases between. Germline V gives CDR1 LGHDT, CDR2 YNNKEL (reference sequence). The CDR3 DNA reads TGTGCCAGCAGCCAAGAGTGGGCCAGCGCTAACAATGAGCAGTTCTTC. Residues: CASSQEWASANNEQFF.

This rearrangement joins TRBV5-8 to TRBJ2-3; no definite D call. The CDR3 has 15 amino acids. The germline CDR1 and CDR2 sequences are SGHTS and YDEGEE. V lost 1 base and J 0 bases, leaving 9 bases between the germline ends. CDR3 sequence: CASSLLVTSTDTQYF. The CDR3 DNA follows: TGTGCCAGCAGCTTGCTAGTCACTAGCACAGATACGCAGTATTTT.

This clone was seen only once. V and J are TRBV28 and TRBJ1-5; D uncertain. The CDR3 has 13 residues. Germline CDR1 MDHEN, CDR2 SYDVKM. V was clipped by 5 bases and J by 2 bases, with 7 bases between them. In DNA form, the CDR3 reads TGTGCCAGCAGTAAAAGAGGCAATCAGCCCCAGCATTTT. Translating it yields CASSKRGNQPQHF.

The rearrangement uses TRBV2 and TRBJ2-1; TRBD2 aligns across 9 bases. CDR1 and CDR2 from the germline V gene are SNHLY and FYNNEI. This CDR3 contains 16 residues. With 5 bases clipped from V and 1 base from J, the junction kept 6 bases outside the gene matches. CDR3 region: CASSRGGRGSYNEQFF. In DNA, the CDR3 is TGTGCCAGCAGTCGCGGCGGGAGGGGTTCCTACAATGAGCAGTTCTTC.

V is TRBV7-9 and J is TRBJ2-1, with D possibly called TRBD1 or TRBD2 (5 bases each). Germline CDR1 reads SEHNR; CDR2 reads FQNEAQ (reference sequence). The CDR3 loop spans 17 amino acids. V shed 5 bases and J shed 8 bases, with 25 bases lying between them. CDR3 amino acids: CASSLRDGPRDGDEQFF. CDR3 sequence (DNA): TGTGCCAGCAGCCTGCGAGATGGGCCTCGGGACGGCGATGAGCAGTTCTTC.

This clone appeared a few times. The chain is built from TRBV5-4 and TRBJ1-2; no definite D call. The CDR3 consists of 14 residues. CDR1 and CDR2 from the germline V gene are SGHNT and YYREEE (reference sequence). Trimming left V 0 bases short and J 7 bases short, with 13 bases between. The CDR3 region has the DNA TGTGCCAGCAGCTTGGATTCCCACGGGAGTGGCTACACCTTC. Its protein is CASSLDSHGSGYTF.

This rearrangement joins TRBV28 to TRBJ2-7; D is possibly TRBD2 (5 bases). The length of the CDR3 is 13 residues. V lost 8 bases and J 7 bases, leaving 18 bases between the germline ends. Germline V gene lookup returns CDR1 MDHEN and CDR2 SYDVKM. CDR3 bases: TGTGCCAGCTCCCCCAACGGGATGTGGGAGCAGTACTTC. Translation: CASSPNGMWEQYF. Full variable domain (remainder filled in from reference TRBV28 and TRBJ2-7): DVKVTQSSRYLVKRTGEKVFLECVQDMDHENMFWYRQDPGLGLRLIYFSYDVKMKEKGDIPEGYSVSREKKERFSLILESASTNQTSMYLCASSPNGMWEQYFGPGTRLTVT.

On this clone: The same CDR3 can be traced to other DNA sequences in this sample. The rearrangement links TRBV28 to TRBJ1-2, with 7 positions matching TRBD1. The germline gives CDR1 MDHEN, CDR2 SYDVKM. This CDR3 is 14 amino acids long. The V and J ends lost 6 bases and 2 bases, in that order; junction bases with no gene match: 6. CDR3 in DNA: TGTGCCAGCAGAACCCCGACAGGGAACTATGGCTACACCTTC. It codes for CASRTPTGNYGYTF.